This entry is about one TCR beta chain. Its antigen is unknown. A much larger clonotype is one base distant, so this may be a read error. TCRdb re-called the 5' RACE reads through MiXCR, storing one row per CDR3 protein. The sample shows 50,000 to 80,000 distinct CDR3 sequences, nearly 3.5% of them seen only once. The data originate from a study of neurological immune-mediated disorders. Notes on the study in general: Phylogenetic grouping put 18 of 34 multiple sclerosis patients' repertoires into one related-CDR3 cluster, a possible signature.

V was trimmed by 2 bases and J by 8 bases, leaving 18 bases between them. The germline gives CDR1 SSHAT, CDR2 FNYEAQ (reference sequence). The CDR3 totals 15 residues. The specimen was PBMCs. The receptor comes from a man between 35 and 55 years old with multiple sclerosis. The rearrangement links TRBV7-7 to TRBJ2-5; perhaps TRBD1 as D (5 bases). In DNA form, the CDR3 reads TGTGCCAGCAGCTTAAATGTAGACTTAGGGGATACCCAGTACTTC. This translates into CASSLNVDLGDTQYF. Variable domain in full (rest from reference TRBV7-7 and TRBJ2-5): GAGVSQSPRYKVTKRGQDVTLRCDPISSHATLYWYQQALGQGPEFLTYFNYEAQPDKSGLPSDRFSAERPEGSISTLTIQRTEQRDSAMYRCASSLNVDLGDTQYFGPGTRLLVL.